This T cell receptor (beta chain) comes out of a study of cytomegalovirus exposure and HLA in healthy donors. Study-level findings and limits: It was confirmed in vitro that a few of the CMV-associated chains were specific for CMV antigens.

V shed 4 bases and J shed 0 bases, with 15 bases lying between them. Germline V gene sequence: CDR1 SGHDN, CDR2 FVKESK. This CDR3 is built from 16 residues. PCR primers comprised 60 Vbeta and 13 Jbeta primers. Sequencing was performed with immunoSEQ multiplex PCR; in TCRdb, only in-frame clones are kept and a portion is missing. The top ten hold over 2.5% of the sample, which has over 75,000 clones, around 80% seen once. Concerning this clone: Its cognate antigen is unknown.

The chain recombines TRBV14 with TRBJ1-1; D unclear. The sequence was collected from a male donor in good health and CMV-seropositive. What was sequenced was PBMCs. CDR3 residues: CASSPLPGNMNTEAFF. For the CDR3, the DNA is TGTGCCAGCAGCCCCCTCCCAGGTAACATGAACACTGAAGCTTTCTTT.